Below, 17 T cell receptor beta chains from the same sample are listed, as sequenced in a study of cytomegalovirus exposure and HLA in healthy donors. Primers: 60 Vbeta forward and 13 Jbeta reverse. Clones were sequenced by immunoSEQ multiplex PCR, and TCRdb holds only the in-frame ones, with some missing. The sample has approximately 140,000 clones, approximately 80% seen once. Input material: PBMCs. The receptor set was obtained from a man aged 45 to 65 in good health and CMV-seronegative.

The V and J genes are TRBV29-1 and TRBJ2-5; D remains ambiguous. The J call may be in error: the DNA end matches TRBJ2-7 better. CDR3 size: 11 residues. Germline loops: CDR1 SQVTM, CDR2 ANQGSEA. The DNA of the CDR3 is TGCAGCGTTGAAACGGACTACGAGCAGTACTTC. It is translated as CSVETDYEQYF.

The chain uses TRBV27 and TRBJ1-1; 11 nucleotides line up with TRBD1. The CDR3 loop spans 14 amino acids. Germline V gene lookup returns CDR1 MNHEY and CDR2 SMNVEV (reference sequence). V shed 8 bases, J shed 5 bases, and the junction held 7 bases outside the gene matches. The CDR3 region has the DNA TGTGCCAGCGGCCGGACAGGGGGCTGGACTGAAGCTTTCTTT. Translating it yields CASGRTGGWTEAFF.

The chain recombines TRBV7-9 with TRBJ1-2; D ambiguous. Germline CDR1 reads SEHNR; CDR2 reads FQNEAQ (reference sequence). V was clipped by 2 bases and J by 8 bases, with 9 bases between them. The CDR3 has 12 residues. This chain's CDR3 is CASSLLEAGYTF. The CDR3 coding sequence is TGTGCCAGCAGCTTACTAGAAGCGGGCTACACCTTC.

The gene calls are TRBV4-1 and TRBJ2-2, with a weak D call TRBD1 (6 bases). Trimming pared 2 bases from V and 6 bases from J, leaving 16 bases between. The CDR3 loop spans 16 amino acids. CDR1 is MGHRA and CDR2 is YSYEKL in the germline V gene. CDR3 sequence: CASSQPSRQVAGELFF. In DNA, the CDR3 is TGCGCCAGCAGCCAACCCAGCAGACAGGTCGCCGGGGAGCTGTTTTTT.

The genes are TRBV4-2 and TRBJ2-5; 8 nucleotides align to TRBD1. The closer fit of TRBJ2-7 to the DNA end suggests the J call may be wrong. The CDR3 runs to 16 residues. CDR1 is LGHNA, CDR2 YNFKEQ, per germline. In DNA, the CDR3 is TGTGCCAGCAGCCAAGACTTCGGGACAGGAGCCTACGAGCAGTACTTC. Its translation: CASSQDFGTGAYEQYF.

The V gene is TRBV18, the J gene TRBJ2-2, with D unresolved. This CDR3 is built from 15 residues. CDR1 and CDR2 (germline): KGHSH, LQKENI. V dropped 6 bases and J dropped 2 bases, with 13 bases sitting between them. The CDR3 protein is CASSPTPSNTGELFF. In DNA, the CDR3 is TGTGCCAGCTCTCCGACACCCTCCAACACCGGGGAGCTGTTTTTT.

This clone was found once. The chain combines TRBV9 with TRBJ2-3; the D gene is possibly TRBD2 (5 bases). V shed 0 bases and J shed 0 bases, with 11 bases lying between them. This CDR3 has 16 amino acids. Germline values: CDR1 SGDLS, CDR2 YYNGEE. The CDR3 sequence is CASSVEGRSSTDTQYF. As DNA, the CDR3 is TGTGCCAGCAGCGTAGAAGGGAGATCTAGCACAGATACGCAGTATTTT.

The chain links TRBV9 to TRBJ2-6; D gene unclear. CDR3 length: 17 residues. Germline-derived CDR1 and CDR2 are SGDLS and YYNGEE. Deletions cut 2 bases from V and 0 bases from J, with 12 bases between. CDR3 nucleotides: TGTGCCAGCAGCGTCCCACCAGAGCGCTCTGGGGCCAACGTCCTGACTTTC. Its protein is CASSVPPERSGANVLTF. Together with reference TRBV9 and TRBJ2-6, the CDR3 gives the full variable domain: DSGVTQTPKHLITATGQRVTLRCSPRSGDLSVYWYQQSLDQGLQFLIQYYNGEERAKGNILERFSAQQFPDLHSELNLSSLELGDSALYFCASSVPPERSGANVLTFGAGSRLTVL.

This rearrangement joins TRBV2 to TRBJ2-7; TRBD2 might be the D (6 bases). CDR1 is SNHLY, CDR2 FYNNEI, per germline. V was cut by 3 bases and J by 2 bases, with 17 bases left in between. The CDR3 extends over 16 amino acids. The CDR3 DNA follows: TGTGCCAGCAGTGAGGGCGGCCGGGGGTCGACCTACGAGCAGTACTTC. It codes for CASSEGGRGSTYEQYF.

The V gene is TRBV5-1, the J gene TRBJ1-2; 12 nucleotides agree with TRBD1. The CDR3 totals 13 residues. Losses at the gene ends were 4 bases for V and 7 bases for J; bases not matched to a gene: 2. Germline assignment: CDR1 SGHRS and CDR2 YFSETQ. CDR3 amino acids: CASSEGQGAGYTF. CDR3 coding DNA: TGCGCCAGCAGCGAGGGACAGGGGGCTGGCTACACCTTC.

J is TRBJ2-7 and V is TRBV5-4; D not resolved. Trimming shortened V by 3 bases and J by 1 base, and 5 bases separated the two germline ends. CDR3 size: 12 residues. The germline gives CDR1 SGHNT, CDR2 YYREEE (reference sequence). This chain's CDR3 is CASSYLSYEQYF. CDR3 coding DNA: TGTGCCAGCAGCTATCTTTCCTACGAGCAGTACTTC.

This clone came up once. The chain combines TRBV7-9 with TRBJ2-3, with 8 bases lining up with TRBD2. The germline V gene encodes CDR1 SEHNR and CDR2 FQNEAQ (reference sequence). The junction had 15 bases not matched to a gene; V was cut back by 5 bases and J by 2 bases. This CDR3 has 18 residues. The CDR3 DNA reads TGTGCCAGCAGCCCCTCGGGGGAGCGGGGGCCCTTCACAGATACGCAGTATTTT. This encodes CASSPSGERGPFTDTQYF. Variable domain in full (rest from reference TRBV7-9 and TRBJ2-3): DTGVSQNPRHKITKRGQNVTFRCDPISEHNRLYWYRQTLGQGPEFLTYFQNEAQLEKSRLLSDRFSAERPKGSFSTLEIQRTEQGDSAMYLCASSPSGERGPFTDTQYFGPGTRLTVL.

The genes are TRBV28 and TRBJ2-6; a weak D match, TRBD1 (6 bases). Germline values: CDR1 MDHEN, CDR2 SYDVKM. The CDR3 length is 15 residues. Trimming took 6 bases from V and 0 from J, leaving 9 bases between them. CDR3: CASSLTGSGANVLTF. CDR3 coding DNA: TGTGCCAGCAGCTTGACAGGCTCTGGGGCCAACGTCCTGACTTTC.

This chain uses TRBV5-1 with TRBJ1-5; a weak D match, TRBD1 (5 bases). The CDR3 is 16 residues long. V was pared by 0 bases and J by 0 bases, with 10 bases between. The germline CDR1 and CDR2 sequences are SGHRS and YFSETQ. CDR3 residues: CASSLDRLYSNQPQHF. CDR3 in DNA: TGCGCCAGCAGCTTGGACAGGCTTTATAGCAATCAGCCCCAGCATTTT. The whole variable domain, filled in from reference TRBV5-1 and TRBJ1-5, reads KAGVTQTPRYLIKTRGQQVTLSCSPISGHRSVSWYQQTPGQGLQFLFEYFSETQRNKGNFPGRFSGRQFSNSRSEMNVSTLELGDSALYLCASSLDRLYSNQPQHFGDGTRLSIL.

Only a few counts were recorded for this clone. The chain carries TRBV5-4 and TRBJ1-1, with D maybe TRBD1 (5 bases). There are 11 residues in the CDR3. CDR1 SGHNT and CDR2 YYREEE come from the germline V gene (reference sequence). V shed 7 bases and J shed 4 bases, with 8 bases lying between them. CDR3 in amino acids: CASSGGTEAFF. The CDR3 nucleotides read TGTGCCAGCTCCGGGGGCACTGAAGCTTTCTTT. Combining the CDR3 with reference TRBV5-4 and TRBJ1-1 gives the whole variable domain ETGVTQSPTHLIKTRGQQVTLRCSSQSGHNTVSWYQQALGQGPQFIFQYYREEENGRGNFPPRFSGLQFPNYSSELNVNALELDDSALYLCASSGGTEAFFGQGTRLTVV.

This clone was observed once. The chain carries TRBV7-8 and TRBJ2-1; 7 bases map to TRBD2. This CDR3 contains 16 residues. After removal of 5 bases from V and 5 bases from J, the junction contained 12 bases not matched to a gene. Germline lookup yields CDR1 SGHVS and CDR2 FQNEAQ. CDR3 amino acids: CASSRPGRGSNNEQFF. For the CDR3, the DNA is TGTGCCAGCAGCCGACCGGGGCGGGGGTCTAACAATGAGCAGTTCTTC.

This sequence joins TRBV5-6 and TRBJ2-7; 7 bases match TRBD1. The junction had 6 bases not matched to a gene; V was cut back by 7 bases and J by 2 bases. In germline, CDR1 is SGHDT, CDR2 YYEEEE. CDR3 length: 13 residues. CDR3 sequence (DNA): TGTGCCAGCCAAAGTAGGGGGCCCTACGAGCAGTACTTC. As protein: CASQSRGPYEQYF.